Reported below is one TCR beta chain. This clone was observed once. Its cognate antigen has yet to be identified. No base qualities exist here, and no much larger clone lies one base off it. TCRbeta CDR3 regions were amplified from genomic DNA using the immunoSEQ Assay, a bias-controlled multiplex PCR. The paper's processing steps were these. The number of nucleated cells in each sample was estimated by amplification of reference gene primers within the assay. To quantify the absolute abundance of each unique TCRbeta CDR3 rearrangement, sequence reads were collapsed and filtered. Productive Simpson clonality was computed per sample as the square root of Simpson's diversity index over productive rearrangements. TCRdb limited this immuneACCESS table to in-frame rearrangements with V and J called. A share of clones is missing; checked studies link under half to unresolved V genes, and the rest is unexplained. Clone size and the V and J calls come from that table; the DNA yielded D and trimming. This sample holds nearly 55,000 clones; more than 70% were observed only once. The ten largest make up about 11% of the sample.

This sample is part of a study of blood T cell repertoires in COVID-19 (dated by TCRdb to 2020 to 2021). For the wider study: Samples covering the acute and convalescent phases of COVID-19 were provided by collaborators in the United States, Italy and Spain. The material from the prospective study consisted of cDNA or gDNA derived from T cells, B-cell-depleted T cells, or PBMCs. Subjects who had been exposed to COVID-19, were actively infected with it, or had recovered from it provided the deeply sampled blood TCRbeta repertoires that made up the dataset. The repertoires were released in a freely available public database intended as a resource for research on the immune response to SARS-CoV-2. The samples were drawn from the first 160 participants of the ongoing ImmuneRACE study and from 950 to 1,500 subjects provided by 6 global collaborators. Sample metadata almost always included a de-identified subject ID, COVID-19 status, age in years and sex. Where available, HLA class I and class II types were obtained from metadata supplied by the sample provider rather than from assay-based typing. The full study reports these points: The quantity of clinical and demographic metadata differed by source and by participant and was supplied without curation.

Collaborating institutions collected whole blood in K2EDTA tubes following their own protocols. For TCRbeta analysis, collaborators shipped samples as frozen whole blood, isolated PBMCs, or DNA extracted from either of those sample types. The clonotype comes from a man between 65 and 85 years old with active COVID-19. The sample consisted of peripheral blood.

Read as DNA, the sequence is TGTGCCAGCACCACGGGGGTAAATCAGCCCCAGCATTTT. The resulting protein is CASTTGVNQPQHF. The chain was built from TRBV5-6 and TRBJ1-5; TRBD1 is possibly the D segment (5 matching bases). V is clipped by 6 bases and J by 4 bases, and the sequence between their germline boundaries is 11 bases long. From a lookup of the germline V gene, CDR1 and CDR2 are SGHDT and YYEEEE. Inclusive of the bounding cysteine and phenylalanine, the CDR3 is 13 residues long. Only the CDR3 part of the read is kept: 39 bases, read in frame from the first base.